This TCR beta chain was captured by sequencing in a study of early stage breast cancer tumors. Study-wide context: ER+/PR+/HER2- status applied to about 80% of the 16 invasive breast tumors. The ER+/PR+/HER2- tumors included fewer than 10 ductal and a handful of lobular carcinomas. Regarding the study as a whole: Enriched TCRB sequences shared across patients were mostly commonly generated sequences. Compared with adjacent normal breast tissue, tumors showed 2 to 2.5-fold greater T cell density and higher clonality.

This table comes from immunoSEQ multiplex PCR, and its TCRdb copy is limited to in-frame clones, with some not included. The sample has fewer than 50,000 clones; roughly 69% are singletons. The table lists this clone with a few counts. Its antigen is currently unknown. This TCR came from a person in their fifties with breast cancer. Sequencing used blood.

The CDR3 region has the DNA TGTGCCACCAAAGCGGGAGGGACTCGGGCCTACGAGCAGTACTTC. Its translation: CATKAGGTRAYEQYF. The rearrangement joins TRBV6-5 to TRBJ2-7; 10 nucleotides line up with TRBD2. V shed 10 bases, J shed 2 bases, and the junction held 11 bases outside the gene matches. This CDR3 is built from 15 residues. Looked up from germline, CDR1 is MNHEY and CDR2 is SVGAGI.